The 20 T cell receptor beta chains reported below all come from one sample, sequenced in a study of shared T cell receptors in the human thymus. TCRdb's copy holds only in-frame clones and misses some; the assay was immunoSEQ multiplex PCR. The sample shows about 380,000 clones, around 95% of them seen only once. Sequenced sample: thymocytes. The origin of the receptors is a human donor.

The CDR3 nucleotides are TGTGCCAGCAGCGTGGACAGGGGCTATGGCTACACCTTC. Translating it yields CASSVDRGYGYTF. This sequence joins TRBV7-2 and TRBJ1-2; 9 bases agree with TRBD1. Trimming cost V 5 bases and J 4 bases; bases outside gene matches: 2. Germline V gene lookup returns CDR1 SGHTA and CDR2 FQGNSA. The CDR3 is made up of 13 amino acids. The full variable domain, with the rest looked up from reference TRBV7-2 and TRBJ1-2, is GAGVSQSPSNKVTEKGKDVELRCDPISGHTALYWYRQSLGQGLEFLIYFQGNSAPDKSGLPSDRFSAERTGGSVSTLTIQRTQQEDSAVYLCASSVDRGYGYTFGSGTRLTVV.

The chain is built from TRBV28 and TRBJ1-5; perhaps TRBD1 as D (6 bases). The CDR3 consists of 14 residues. V was shortened by 6 bases and J by 1 base, with 10 bases between the two germline ends. Germline loops: CDR1 MDHEN, CDR2 SYDVKM. The chain's CDR3 is CASSLDRSNQPQHF. The CDR3 DNA sequence: TGTGCCAGCAGCCTCGACAGGAGCAATCAGCCCCAGCATTTT.

This chain links TRBV4-3 with TRBJ1-2; 7 bases are shared with TRBD1. Per the germline V gene, CDR1 is LGHNA and CDR2 is YSLEER. This CDR3 has 17 amino acids. V was pared by 4 bases and J by 7 bases, with 18 bases of the junction left unmatched. CDR3 residues: CASSPERDRTTYRGYTF. CDR3 bases: TGCGCCAGCAGCCCGGAGAGGGACAGAACCACTTATCGTGGCTACACCTTC.

The rearrangement joins TRBV6-6 to TRBJ1-4; 11 positions match TRBD1. CDR3 length: 14 residues. In germline, CDR1 is MNHNY, CDR2 SVGAGI (reference sequence). Trimming at V came to 4 bases and at J to 7 bases, leaving 2 bases not matched to a gene. The CDR3 loop is CASSSGTGGEKLFF. The CDR3 region has the DNA TGTGCCAGCAGTTCCGGGACAGGGGGTGAAAAACTGTTTTTT.

The chain employs TRBV5-4 and TRBJ1-2; 8 bases match TRBD1. V lost 2 bases and J lost 8; bases outside the gene matches: 5. Germline CDR1 reads SGHNT; CDR2 reads YYREEE (reference sequence). The CDR3 has 13 amino acids. CDR3 DNA sequence: TGTGCCAGCAGCTTCGGACAGGGTCTGGGCTACACCTTC. Translation gives CASSFGQGLGYTF.

The chain is built from TRBV28 and TRBJ2-2; D unresolved. The V gene's germline CDR1 is MDHEN and CDR2 SYDVKM. Between the trimmed V and J ends, which lost 3 bases and 6 bases, there was a span of 11 bases. This CDR3 is 14 amino acids long. CDR3 sequence (DNA): TGTGCCAGCAGTTTTAGTCCTTGGGCCGGGGAGCTGTTTTTT. This encodes CASSFSPWAGELFF.

The chain uses TRBV6-5 and TRBJ2-1; TRBD2 matches 9 bases. After removal of 6 bases from V and 8 bases from J, the junction contained 11 bases not matched to a gene. The CDR3 is 15 amino acids. Germline V CDR1 and CDR2: MNHEY, SVGAGI. CDR3 in amino acids: CASSTGTSPLDEQFF. In DNA, the CDR3 is TGTGCCAGCAGCACCGGGACTAGCCCTCTTGATGAGCAGTTCTTC.

V usage is TRBV28 and J usage is TRBJ2-1; 9 bases agree with TRBD2. Looked up from germline, CDR1 is MDHEN and CDR2 is SYDVKM. Germline trimming cut 6 bases from V and 5 bases from J; bases unmatched to any gene: 14. The CDR3 totals 17 residues. CDR3 DNA: TGTGCCAGCAGAGCCCCTAGCGGGATCGAGTCGAACAATGAGCAGTTCTTC. Protein product: CASRAPSGIESNNEQFF. The full variable domain, its missing parts supplied by reference TRBV28 and TRBJ2-1, is DVKVTQSSRYLVKRTGEKVFLECVQDMDHENMFWYRQDPGLGLRLIYFSYDVKMKEKGDIPEGYSVSREKKERFSLILESASTNQTSMYLCASRAPSGIESNNEQFFGPGTRLTVL.

The rearrangement joins TRBV10-1 to TRBJ2-3; the D is unclear. The V gene lost 0 bases and the J gene lost 2 bases, with 18 bases spanning the gap. Germline values: CDR1 WNHNN, CDR2 SYGVQD (reference sequence). The CDR3 runs 18 residues. Here the CDR3 DNA reads TGCGCCAGCAGTGAGTCGGGTCACGGAAGAGAGAACACAGATACGCAGTATTTT. It yields the protein CASSESGHGRENTDTQYF.

The V gene is TRBV5-1, the J gene TRBJ1-1, with TRBD1 as a possible D gene (6 bases). Looked up from germline, CDR1 is SGHRS and CDR2 is YFSETQ. This CDR3 has 13 amino acids. Trimming removed 9 bases from V and 0 bases from J, with 12 bases in between. DNA for the CDR3: TGCGCCACCCGGACAGCTCTGAACACTGAAGCTTTCTTT. As protein: CATRTALNTEAFF. Variable domain in full (rest from reference TRBV5-1 and TRBJ1-1): KAGVTQTPRYLIKTRGQQVTLSCSPISGHRSVSWYQQTPGQGLQFLFEYFSETQRNKGNFPGRFSGRQFSNSRSEMNVSTLELGDSALYLCATRTALNTEAFFGQGTRLTVV.

The table lists this clone with a count of one. The V gene is TRBV20-1, the J gene TRBJ2-1; possibly TRBD2 for D (6 bases). Looked up from germline, CDR1 is DFQATT and CDR2 is SNEGSKA (reference sequence). The CDR3 sequence is 11 residues long. Trimming pared 6 bases from V and 8 bases from J, leaving 11 bases between. In DNA form, the CDR3 reads TGCAGTGCCCCTCGGAGGGATGAGCAGTTCTTC. Residues: CSAPRRDEQFF.

CDR3 nucleotide sequence: TGTGCCAGCAGACAACCGCAATCTGGAAACACCATATATTTT. It encodes CASRQPQSGNTIYF. The rearrangement uses TRBV7-2 and TRBJ1-3; D is uncertain. The CDR3 is 14 residues long. Germline V gene data show CDR1 as SGHTA and CDR2 as FQGNSA. Trimming cost V 6 bases and J 1 base, with 10 bases left between them.

The chain recombines TRBV5-5 with TRBJ2-1; a possible D gene is TRBD2 (6 bases). The ends were cut back, 2 bases at V and 0 bases at J, with 9 bases in the middle. CDR3 size: 15 residues. Germline V gene sequence: CDR1 SGHKS, CDR2 YYEKEE (reference sequence). This chain's CDR3 is CASSLEDYSYNEQFF. As DNA, the CDR3 is TGTGCCAGCAGCTTAGAGGACTACTCCTACAATGAGCAGTTCTTC. The variable domain in full, with the rest retrieved from reference TRBV5-5 and TRBJ2-1, is DAGVTQSPTHLIKTRGQQVTLRCSPISGHKSVSWYQQVLGQGPQFIFQYYEKEERGRGNFPDRFSARQFPNYSSELNVNALLLGDSALYLCASSLEDYSYNEQFFGPGTRLTVL.

V gene TRBV6-4 combines with J gene TRBJ2-1; D might be TRBD1 or TRBD2, each matching 5 bases. The length of the CDR3 is 14 residues. Deletions cut 9 bases from V and 6 bases from J, with 18 bases between. Germline V lookup: CDR1 MRHNA, CDR2 SNTAGT. Here the CDR3 DNA reads TGTGCCAGAGACCCAGGGAGACTCCCCAATGAGCAGTTCTTC. Protein: CARDPGRLPNEQFF.

V is TRBV14 and J is TRBJ2-4, with 10 bases fitting TRBD2. The J segment lost 0 bases and the V segment lost 1 base, leaving 15 bases of the junction unmatched. Germline lookup yields CDR1 SGHDN and CDR2 FVKESK. The CDR3 has 21 amino acids. The CDR3 DNA follows: TGTGCCAGCAGCCAAGGTTCTAGCGGGAGACCAAATAAACTAGCCAAAAACATTCAGTACTTC. This sequence encodes CASSQGSSGRPNKLAKNIQYF.

The V and J genes are TRBV5-1 and TRBJ2-5, with 13 bases identical to TRBD2. The CDR3 extends over 15 amino acids. V lost 4 bases, J lost 7 bases, and 7 bases stayed unmatched. CDR1 and CDR2 (germline): SGHRS, YFSETQ. CDR3 in amino acids: CASSRPTSGRGTQYF. CDR3 coding DNA: TGCGCCAGCAGCCGACCCACTAGCGGGAGGGGGACCCAGTACTTC.

The chain carries TRBV27 and TRBJ2-3; no firm D call. The V gene's germline CDR1 is MNHEY and CDR2 SMNVEV (reference sequence). Deletions cut 9 bases from V and 4 bases from J, with 11 bases between. The CDR3 is 12 amino acids. CDR3 amino acids: CASSAHADTQYF. The CDR3 bases are TGTGCCAGTAGTGCCCATGCAGATACGCAGTATTTT.

The genes are TRBV27 and TRBJ2-7, with D perhaps being TRBD1 or TRBD2 (5 bases each). V was cut by 7 bases and J by 0 bases, with 16 bases left in between. The length of the CDR3 is 15 residues. Germline assignment: CDR1 MNHEY and CDR2 SMNVEV (reference sequence). DNA of the CDR3: TGTGCCAGCACCCCTAACGGGACCCACTCCTACGAGCAGTACTTC. Its translation is CASTPNGTHSYEQYF.

The J gene is TRBJ1-1, the V gene TRBV5-4, with D unresolved. The CDR3 runs to 14 residues. The V end was cut by 4 bases, the J end by 1 base, with 11 bases between. Germline CDR1 SGHNT, CDR2 YYREEE (reference sequence). CDR3 in amino acids: CASSKQSPNTEAFF. In DNA form, the CDR3 reads TGTGCCAGCAGCAAACAGAGCCCGAACACTGAAGCTTTCTTT.

Note on this clone: One end of the junction fails to match germline, which may point to a read error. The DNA for the CDR3 is TGTGCTAGTGCTTTGCGGTGGGCTGGGGCCAACGTCCTGACTTTC. The encoded protein is CASALRWAGANVLTF. This sequence joins TRBV12-5 and TRBJ2-6; D is unresolved. The CDR3 extends over 15 amino acids. Looked up from germline, CDR1 is LGHNT and CDR2 is FRNRAP.